This T cell receptor beta chain was retrieved from a study of HIV-infected patients and healthy controls. Study-wide results and caveats: In healthy controls, MAIT alpha CDR3s were common; in HIV+ repertoires, severely depleted. A major limitation was that merely sixteen HIV-infected individuals were processed.

Deletions cut 8 bases from V and 0 bases from J, with 13 bases between. Per the germline V gene, CDR1 is SNHLY and CDR2 is FYNNEI. The CDR3 contains 15 residues. Whole blood was used without fractionation, so all unsorted peripheral T cells were included. Reverse transcription used around 540 ng RNA and constant-region primers for alpha and beta. Using multiplexing indices, alpha and beta chain libraries were generated apart by chain-specific third strand synthesis. TCRdb analysed the 5' RACE reads with MiXCR anew, one entry per CDR3 protein. The table includes about 10,000 distinct CDR3 sequences, less than 11% detected once. This clonotype came up a few times. Its antigen is unidentified.

The input for sequencing was blood, taken before antiretroviral therapy. The origin of this receptor is an adult with HIV infection. The J gene is TRBJ2-2, the V gene TRBV2; the D gene is possibly TRBD2 (7 bases). CDR3 sequence: CASQDGGPNTGELFF. For the CDR3, the DNA is TGTGCCAGCCAGGACGGGGGGCCGAACACCGGGGAGCTGTTTTTT.